The clone carrying this T cell receptor beta chain was recorded a few times. Its antigen is unknown. TCRdb processed the reads anew with MiXCR; each CDR3 protein has one entry. The sample consists of around 570,000 distinct CDR3 sequences, approximately 40% of them appearing once. This sample was taken from a study of T cell repertoires in cytomegalovirus infection. Overall study context: Signatures in public TCR beta sequences pointed to both CMV infection and matching HLA type.

This CDR3 contains 13 residues. V was clipped by 6 bases and J by 4 bases, with 12 bases between them. Study-level findings and limits: The ex vivo response was dominated by HLA-C-restricted CMV-specific TCR beta clonotypes.

The sample in question was cultured PBMCs, obtained from culture after CMV antigen stimulation. The clonotype comes from a human donor in good health (CMV status not recorded). Some clones in this sample may be carry-over from other donors' samples. V is TRBV12-3 or TRBV12-4 and J is TRBJ1-2; D call uncertain. CDR3 coding DNA: TGTGCCAGCAGCCGGCCGGGGTTCTATGGCTACACCTTC. Translated: CASSRPGFYGYTF.